The 15 T cell receptor beta chains listed next were all sequenced from one sample in a study of cytomegalovirus exposure and HLA in healthy donors. Primers for the PCR totalled 60 Vbeta and 13 Jbeta. Profiled with immunoSEQ multiplex PCR; TCRdb holds only in-frame clones, not every one. This sample has about 70,000 clones; 80% to 90% occur once, and the top ten carry less than 2.5%. Sequencing used PBMCs. The receptor source for this set is a woman aged 25 to 45 in good health and CMV-seronegative.

The CDR3 nucleotides read TGTGCCAGTAGTATCACCGGGACAGGGGGGAACTATGGCTACACCTTC. It yields the protein CASSITGTGGNYGYTF. The J gene is TRBJ1-2, the V gene TRBV19, with 11 bases identical to TRBD1. This CDR3 spans 16 amino acids. The germline V gene encodes CDR1 LNHDA and CDR2 SQIVND (reference sequence). Unmatched junction bases numbered 5, after V lost 3 bases and J lost 2 bases.

This clone was recorded once. The J gene is TRBJ2-1, the V gene TRBV6-4; 11 bases fit TRBD2. Germline CDR1 MRHNA, CDR2 SNTAGT. Trimming took 4 bases from V and 5 from J; bases not matched to a gene: 4. This CDR3 has 15 residues. CDR3 loop: CASSGETSGNNEQFF. The CDR3 DNA sequence: TGTGCCAGCAGTGGGGAGACTAGCGGGAACAATGAGCAGTTCTTC.

This chain links TRBV7-2 with TRBJ2-7; TRBD1 matches 10 bases. Germline V gene sequence: CDR1 SGHTA, CDR2 FQGNSA. This CDR3 region has 14 residues. The V gene end was trimmed by 5 bases and the J gene end by 3 bases; junction bases not matched to a gene: 4. CDR3 nucleotide sequence: TGTGCCAGCAGCCGCCGGGACAGGGGCTACGAGCAGTACTTC. Its translation is CASSRRDRGYEQYF.

DNA for the CDR3: TGTGCCAGCAGTGGTGCGACCCAGGGTAATCAGCCCCAGCATTTT. This codes for CASSGATQGNQPQHF. V is TRBV25-1 and J is TRBJ1-5, with a tentative D call TRBD1 (5 bases). Deletions cut 4 bases from V and 4 bases from J, with 14 bases between. The CDR3 runs to 15 residues. The germline V gene encodes CDR1 MGHDK and CDR2 SYGVNS.

J is TRBJ2-7 and V is TRBV7-9; 7 nucleotides line up with TRBD1. After removal of 5 bases from V and 7 bases from J, the junction contained 8 bases not matched to a gene. This CDR3 contains 13 residues. Germline V gene data show CDR1 as SEHNR and CDR2 as FQNEAQ (reference sequence). CDR3 residues: CASSLTTTGEQYF. In DNA form, the CDR3 reads TGTGCCAGCAGCCTAACCACGACAGGGGAGCAGTACTTC.

The chain couples TRBV18 to TRBJ2-7; TRBD1 might be the D (5 bases). Germline loops: CDR1 KGHSH, CDR2 LQKENI. The CDR3 is 14 amino acids. The V and J ends lost 3 bases and 3 bases respectively, with 12 bases between them. Here the CDR3 DNA reads TGTGCCAGCTCACCGATAGGGGATAGCTACGAGCAGTACTTC. Translated: CASSPIGDSYEQYF. Using reference TRBV18 and TRBJ2-7 for the parts outside the CDR3, the full variable domain is NAGVMQNPRHLVRRRGQEARLRCSPMKGHSHVYWYRQLPEEGLKFMVYLQKENIIDESGMPKERFSAEFPKEGPSILRIQQVVRGDSAAYFCASSPIGDSYEQYFGPGTRLTVT.

The rearrangement uses TRBV5-5 and TRBJ1-5, with 7 bases lining up with TRBD1. Unmatched junction bases numbered 3, after V lost 0 bases and J lost 3 bases. The CDR3 length is 15 residues. The germline CDR1 and CDR2 sequences are SGHKS and YYEKEE (reference sequence). CDR3 nucleotide sequence: TGTGCCAGCAGCTTGGGGGACAGTTTCAATCAGCCCCAGCATTTT. This encodes CASSLGDSFNQPQHF.

The chain is built from TRBV6-4 and TRBJ2-7; 11 nucleotides align to TRBD2. The CDR3 spans 15 residues. The germline V gene encodes CDR1 MRHNA and CDR2 SNTAGT. The V segment lost 5 bases and the J segment 7 bases; nucleotides outside the gene matches: 10. CDR3 DNA sequence: TGTGCCAGCAGTCCCGGGACTAGCGGACCCTCGGAGCAGTACTTC. Translating gives CASSPGTSGPSEQYF.

The genes are TRBV9 and TRBJ2-2, with TRBD2 matching over 7 bases. Germline CDR1 is SGDLS and CDR2 is YYNGEE. The CDR3 consists of 16 residues. V dropped 0 bases and J dropped 4; count of bases not matched to a gene: 6. The CDR3 nucleotides are TGTGCCAGCAGCGTAGCCCCAGCGGGAACCACCGGGGAGCTGTTTTTT. This codes for CASSVAPAGTTGELFF.

This chain joins TRBV18 and TRBJ1-1; D uncertain. Trimming stripped 1 base from V and 11 bases from J, with 17 bases between. This CDR3 is 14 amino acids long. Per germline, CDR1 KGHSH and CDR2 LQKENI. The CDR3 region has the DNA TGTGCCAGCTCACCACGAGATGGAGACGGGGTCGCTTTCTTT. This translates into CASSPRDGDGVAFF.

The rearrangement links TRBV7-9 to TRBJ2-3; TRBD2 agrees at 9 bases. The CDR3 runs to 19 residues. Germline V gives CDR1 SEHNR, CDR2 FQNEAQ (reference sequence). Trimming at V came to 1 base and at J to 1 base, leaving 12 bases not matched to a gene. The CDR3 sequence is CASSLVALAGPLGTDTQYF. The CDR3 coding sequence is TGTGCCAGCAGCTTAGTTGCTCTAGCGGGACCTCTGGGCACAGATACGCAGTATTTT.

This clone has only a few counts. This sequence joins TRBV10-1 and TRBJ2-7, with 13 bases matching TRBD2. The germline V gene encodes CDR1 WNHNN and CDR2 SYGVQD (reference sequence). CDR3 length: 11 residues. The J segment lost 9 bases and the V segment lost 9 bases, leaving 2 bases of the junction unmatched. CDR3 bases: TGCGCCAGACGGACTAGCGGGAGGCAGTACTTC. Its translation is CARRTSGRQYF.

V gene TRBV5-1 combines with J gene TRBJ1-1, with D maybe TRBD1 (6 bases). Between the trimmed V and J ends, which lost 3 bases and 1 base, there was a span of 13 bases. CDR1 SGHRS and CDR2 YFSETQ come from the germline V gene. CDR3 size: 15 residues. The CDR3 nucleotides read TGCGCCAGCAGCTCAAGGGGGAACCAGAACACTGAAGCTTTCTTT. This encodes CASSSRGNQNTEAFF.

The chain is built from TRBV6-1 and TRBJ2-7; weak D call: TRBD1 (5 bases). The V gene lost 8 bases and the J gene lost 2 bases, with 19 bases spanning the gap. CDR1 is MNHNS and CDR2 is SASEGT in the germline V gene. The length of the CDR3 is 15 residues. DNA for the CDR3: TGTGCCAGCGCAGGGTCGGATGTAAGCACCTACGAGCAGTACTTC. Translated, it gives CASAGSDVSTYEQYF.

The V call is TRBV28, the J call TRBJ2-1; the match to TRBD2 covers 14 bases. V shed 4 bases, J shed 2 bases, and the junction held 10 bases outside the gene matches. Germline assignment: CDR1 MDHEN and CDR2 SYDVKM. CDR3 length: 19 residues. CDR3 amino acids: CASSSSGLAGGIAYNEQFF. The CDR3 region has the DNA TGTGCCAGCAGTTCCTCTGGACTAGCGGGAGGAATTGCCTACAATGAGCAGTTCTTC.